The clone carrying this TCR beta chain came up a few times. This sample stems from a study of blood T cell repertoires in COVID-19. Across the whole study: There were acute and convalescent COVID-19 samples, and they came from the United States, Italy and Spain. PBMCs, B-cell-depleted T cells, or T cells were the source of the cDNA or gDNA that made up the material.

Per the original methods: Researchers report that nucleated cell counts were estimated from reference gene primer amplification. Profiling relied on immunoSEQ multiplex PCR, and the TCRdb table lists in-frame clones only, not all of them. V and J calls and clone size are as listed in that table; D and trimming were resolved from the DNA. The repertoire has around 88,000 clones, around 80% of them found once; the top ten carry approximately 9%. This CDR3 is built from 14 residues. V shed 4 bases and J shed 1 base, with 7 bases lying between them. Germline V gives CDR1 SEHNR, CDR2 FQNEAQ (reference sequence).

This sequence joins TRBV7-9 and TRBJ2-2; a weak D match, TRBD2 (5 bases). The specimen was peripheral blood. The clonotype comes from a man aged 50-59 years who had recovered from COVID-19. CDR3 loop: CASSWTVNTGELFF. The DNA for the CDR3 is TGTGCCAGCAGCTGGACTGTGAACACCGGGGAGCTGTTTTTT.